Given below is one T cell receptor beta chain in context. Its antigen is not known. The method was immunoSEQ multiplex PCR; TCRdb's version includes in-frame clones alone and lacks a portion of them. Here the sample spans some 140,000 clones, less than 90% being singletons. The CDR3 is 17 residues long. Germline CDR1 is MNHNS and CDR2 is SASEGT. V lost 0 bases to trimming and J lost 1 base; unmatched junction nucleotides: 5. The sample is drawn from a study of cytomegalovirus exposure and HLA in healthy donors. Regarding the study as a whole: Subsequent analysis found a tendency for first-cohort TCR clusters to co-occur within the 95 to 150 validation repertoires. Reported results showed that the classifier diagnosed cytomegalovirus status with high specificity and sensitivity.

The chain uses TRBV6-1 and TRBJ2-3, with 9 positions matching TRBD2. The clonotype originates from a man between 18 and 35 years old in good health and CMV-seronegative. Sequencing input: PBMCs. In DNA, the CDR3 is TGTGCCAGCAGTGAAGCAACGGCGGGGGGGCGCACAGATACGCAGTATTTT. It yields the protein CASSEATAGGRTDTQYF.